The rows below give T cell receptor beta chains drawn from one sample of a study of neurological immune-mediated disorders. TCRdb fed the 5' RACE reads into MiXCR, producing one record per CDR3 protein. Among 20,000 or so distinct CDR3 sequences listed, under 15% were seen once. Sequences were obtained from PBMCs. The receptors originated from a woman aged 40 to 49 with HTLV-1-associated myelopathy (HAM/TSP). Each CDR3 is given with its conserved first and last residue. A D gene is named only where the DNA matches it firmly. Clone size is not always given. Where it is, it says once, few, many or a class for expanded clones.

.	medium-sized	TRBV2	TRBJ2-2	13	CAVNRLVTGELFF	TGTGCCGTAAACCGACTAGTAACCGGGGAGCTGTTTTTT
.	many	TRBV24-1	TRBJ2-3	13	CATSDLLAKRQYF	TGTGCCACCAGTGATTTGCTGGCGAAGAGGCAGTATTTT
.	many	TRBV11-2	TRBJ2-2	17	CASSLLRDLSNTGELFF	TGTGCCAGCAGCTTATTGCGCGATTTGTCGAACACCGGGGAGCTGTTTTTT
TRBD2	many	TRBV20-1	TRBJ2-3	18	CSARAGLAGSMRTDTQYF	TGCAGTGCTAGGGCGGGACTAGCGGGGTCAATGAGGACAGATACGCAGTATTTT
TRBD1	many	TRBV6-1	TRBJ1-2	14	CASRGQGASYGYTF	TGTGCCAGCAGGGGACAGGGGGCGAGCTATGGCTACACCTTC
TRBD2	many	TRBV20-1	TRBJ2-2	15	CSASRGGGGVGELFF	TGCAGTGCTAGTCGCGGGGGGGGCGGAGTGGGGGAGCTGTTTTTT
TRBD1	many	TRBV3-1	TRBJ2-7	14	CASSQGWTGVEQYF	TGTGCCAGCAGCCAAGGTTGGACAGGGGTCGAGCAGTACTTC
TRBD2	many	TRBV7-9	TRBJ2-7	16	CASSGRSGGAIYEQYF	TGTGCCAGCAGCGGACGTAGCGGGGGAGCCATCTACGAGCAGTACTTC
.	many	TRBV7-2	TRBJ1-6	15	CASSSQGDDNSPLHF	TGTGCCAGCAGCTCACAGGGTGACGATAATTCACCCCTCCACTTT
.	once	TRBV4-2	TRBJ2-1	11	CASSQESAQFF	TGTGCCAGCAGCCAAGAGTCTGCACAGTTCTTC
.	many	TRBV20-1	TRBJ2-7	14	CSARATGILNEQYF	TGCAGTGCTAGAGCTACAGGGATTCTCAACGAGCAGTACTTC
.	many	TRBV5-1	TRBJ2-3	17	CASSLARGTEITDTQYF	TGCGCCAGCAGCTTGGCCCGTGGCACCGAAATCACAGATACGCAGTATTTT
.	many	TRBV27	TRBJ1-4	13	CASSLSGREKLFF	TGTGCCAGCAGTTTATCAGGGAGAGAAAAACTGTTTTTT
TRBD1	once	TRBV12-3/TRBV12-4	TRBJ2-7	15	CASSFGDRGPYEQYF	TGTGCCAGCAGTTTCGGGGACAGGGGGCCCTACGAGCAGTACTTC
.	many	TRBV20-1	TRBJ2-2	14	CSARGGGATGELFF	TGCAGTGCGAGGGGAGGGGGGGCCACCGGGGAGCTGTTTTTT
TRBD1	many	TRBV5-1	TRBJ1-1	15	CASSKQTGSYAEAFF	TGCGCCAGCAGTAAACAGACAGGGAGCTACGCTGAAGCTTTCTTT
.	few	TRBV5-6	TRBJ2-6	16	CASSLVGSLGSNVLTF	TGTGCCAGCAGCTTGGTGGGAAGTTTAGGGTCCAACGTCCTGACTTTC
TRBD1	many	TRBV5-1	TRBJ1-1	15	CASSLGPGGWTEAFF	TGCGCCAGCAGCTTGGGTCCAGGGGGATGGACTGAAGCTTTCTTT
.	.	TRBV5-1	TRBJ2-5	15	CASSFGQGGAETQYF	TGCGCCAGCAGCTTTGGACAGGGAGGGGCAGAGACCCAGTACTTC
.	few	TRBV4-1	TRBJ1-2	14	CASSQDSLNYGYTF	TGCGCCAGCAGCCAAGATTCACTTAACTATGGCTACACCTTC
.	.	TRBV20-1	TRBJ1-2	15	CSARDQRGTNDGYTF	TGCAGTGCTAGAGATCAAAGGGGAACAAACGATGGCTACACCTTC
.	many	TRBV5-1	TRBJ2-7	13	CASSFQGRDEQYF	TGCGCCAGCAGCTTCCAGGGTAGGGACGAGCAGTACTTC
.	many	TRBV27	TRBJ2-1	12	CASSPQGHEQFF	TGTGCCAGCAGTCCACAGGGACATGAGCAGTTCTTC
.	many	TRBV7-2	TRBJ2-5	14	CASSATQGSLTQYF	TGTGCCAGCAGCGCAACACAGGGCTCCTTGACCCAGTACTTC
.	many	TRBV6-5	TRBJ1-1	13	CASSYSDNTEAFF	TGTGCCAGCAGTTACTCCGATAACACTGAAGCTTTCTTT
TRBD1	many	TRBV6-2/TRBV6-3	TRBJ2-4	16	CASRSGLTGGRNIQYF	TGTGCCAGCAGGTCGGGGCTTACAGGGGGCCGGAACATTCAGTACTTC
.	.	TRBV12-3/TRBV12-4	TRBJ1-1	16	CASSPLSDSLNTEAFF	TGTGCCAGCAGCCCACTATCGGACAGCTTGAACACTGAAGCTTTCTTT
TRBD1	many	TRBV5-1	TRBJ1-1	15	CASSSTGTGETEAFF	TGCGCCAGCAGCTCCACCGGGACAGGTGAAACTGAAGCTTTCTTT